This record concerns one T cell receptor (beta chain) sequence. The length of the CDR3 is 15 residues. V lost 5 bases to trimming and J lost 6 bases; unmatched junction nucleotides: 6. Germline CDR1 SEHNR, CDR2 FQNEAQ (reference sequence). Original analysis: Reference gene primer amplification gave nucleated cell count estimates. Profiling relied on immunoSEQ multiplex PCR, and the TCRdb table lists in-frame clones only, not all of them. The V and J calls and clone size were taken over from that table, and D and trimming were inferred from the DNA. The sample lists roughly 68,000 clones; roughly 82% were seen once. The sample is drawn from a study of blood T cell repertoires in COVID-19.

Specimen: peripheral blood. The genes are TRBV7-9 and TRBJ2-7, with 14 positions matching TRBD2. This receptor was obtained from an elderly man with active COVID-19. This CDR3 is CASSPGLAGVSEQYF. The CDR3 coding sequence is TGTGCCAGCAGCCCGGGACTAGCGGGAGTTTCCGAGCAGTACTTC.